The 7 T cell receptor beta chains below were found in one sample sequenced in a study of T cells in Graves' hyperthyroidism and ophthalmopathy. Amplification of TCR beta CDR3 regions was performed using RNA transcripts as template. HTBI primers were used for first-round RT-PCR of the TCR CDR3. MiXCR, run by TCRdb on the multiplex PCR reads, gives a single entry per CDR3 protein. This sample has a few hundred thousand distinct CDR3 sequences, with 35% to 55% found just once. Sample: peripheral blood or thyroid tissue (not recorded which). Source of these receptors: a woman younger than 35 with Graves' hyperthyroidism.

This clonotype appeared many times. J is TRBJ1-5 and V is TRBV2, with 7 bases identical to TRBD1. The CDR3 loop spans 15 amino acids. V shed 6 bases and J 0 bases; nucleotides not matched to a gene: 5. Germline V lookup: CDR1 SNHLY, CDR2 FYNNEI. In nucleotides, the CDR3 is TGTGCCAGCAGCCCGGGGACAGTTAGCAATCAGCCCCAGCATTTT. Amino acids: CASSPGTVSNQPQHF.

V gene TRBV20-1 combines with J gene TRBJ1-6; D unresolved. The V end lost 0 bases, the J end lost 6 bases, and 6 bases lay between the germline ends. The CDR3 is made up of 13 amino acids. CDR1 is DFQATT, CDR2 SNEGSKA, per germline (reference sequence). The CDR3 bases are TGCAGTGCTAGAGATACAGTTAATTCACCCCTCCACTTT. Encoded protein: CSARDTVNSPLHF.

CDR3 loop: CASSGTGAGNTIYF. Here the CDR3 DNA reads TGCGCCAGCAGCGGAACAGGGGCTGGAAACACCATATATTTT. This chain connects TRBV5-1 to TRBJ1-3; 7 positions agree with TRBD1. V lost 4 bases, J lost 2 bases, and 3 bases stayed unmatched. Germline-derived CDR1 and CDR2 are SGHRS and YFSETQ. The length of the CDR3 is 14 residues. Together with reference TRBV5-1 and TRBJ1-3, the CDR3 gives the full variable domain: KAGVTQTPRYLIKTRGQQVTLSCSPISGHRSVSWYQQTPGQGLQFLFEYFSETQRNKGNFPGRFSGRQFSNSRSEMNVSTLELGDSALYLCASSGTGAGNTIYFGEGSWLTVV.

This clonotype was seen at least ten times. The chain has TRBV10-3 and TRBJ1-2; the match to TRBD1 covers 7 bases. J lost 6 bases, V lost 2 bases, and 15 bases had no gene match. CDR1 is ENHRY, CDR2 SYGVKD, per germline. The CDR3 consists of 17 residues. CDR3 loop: CAISEPRLGQGGNGYTF. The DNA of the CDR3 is TGTGCCATCAGTGAGCCCCGATTGGGGCAGGGGGGGAATGGCTACACCTTC.

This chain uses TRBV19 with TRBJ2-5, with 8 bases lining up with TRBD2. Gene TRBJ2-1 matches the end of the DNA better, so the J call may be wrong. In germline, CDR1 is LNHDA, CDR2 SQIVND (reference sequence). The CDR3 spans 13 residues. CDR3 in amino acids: CASRREGNNEQFF. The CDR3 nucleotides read TGTGCCAGTAGACGGGAGGGGAACAATGAGCAGTTCTTC.

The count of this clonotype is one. CDR3 sequence reads: CATSSLSGGSSNQPQHF. CDR3 nucleotide sequence: TGTGCCACCAGCAGTTTATCGGGGGGGTCCAGCAATCAGCCCCAGCATTTT. This sequence joins TRBV15 and TRBJ1-5, with D tentatively TRBD1 (5 bases). V was clipped by 3 bases and J by 1 base, with 16 bases between them. The CDR3 runs to 17 residues. The V gene's germline CDR1 is LNHNV and CDR2 YYDKDF (reference sequence).

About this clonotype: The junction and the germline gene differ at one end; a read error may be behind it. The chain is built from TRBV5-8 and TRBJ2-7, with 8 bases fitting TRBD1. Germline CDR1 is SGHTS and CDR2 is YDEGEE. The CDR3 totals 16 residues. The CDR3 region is CASSVAWTGPPYEQYF. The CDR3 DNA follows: TGCGCCAGCAGCGTGGCCTGGACAGGGCCTCCCTACGAGCAGTACTTC.